The present entry profiles one T cell receptor (beta chain) with its context. With duration under 3 months, ophthalmopathy was active: Clinical Activity Score at least 3, NOSPECS at least 4. Exclusion criteria comprised uncontrolled infection, other autoimmune disease, pregnancy or lactation. Fresh peripheral blood, around 9.5 ml, yielded the PBMCs. The sample is drawn from a study of T cells in Graves' hyperthyroidism and ophthalmopathy. V lost 6 bases and J lost 8, with 16 bases in between. The CDR3 loop spans 13 amino acids. Germline CDR1 and CDR2: MGHDK and SYGVNS. RNA transcripts served as the template for amplifying TCR beta CDR3 regions. The TCR CDR3 first-round RT-PCR relied on the HTBI primer set. From the multiplex PCR reads, TCRdb called clonotypes with MiXCR, one entry per CDR3 protein. The sample lists 250,000 to 300,000 distinct CDR3 sequences; roughly 20% were seen once.

This receptor was taken from a man aged 50-59 years with Graves' ophthalmopathy. Sequenced: blood. The chain links TRBV25-1 to TRBJ1-2; possibly TRBD1 for D (5 bases). The CDR3 loop is CASSPGTGGGYTF. For the CDR3, the DNA is TGTGCCAGCAGCCCCGGAACAGGAGGGGGCTACACCTTC.